The rows below give T cell receptor beta chains drawn from one sample of a study of OX40 agonist ivuxolimab in advanced cancers. Clones were read by immunoSEQ multiplex PCR, and TCRdb kept only the in-frame ones, dropping some. In the table there are approximately 92,000 clones, around 80% of which are singletons. The sample in question was CD4+ or CD8+ T cells sorted from blood, obtained in a trial of the OX40 agonist ivuxolimab. These receptors were obtained from an adult with an advanced solid tumor such as melanoma, head and neck, liver or kidney cancer. Both conserved end residues are part of each CDR3. Fields, in order: V gene, CDR3 protein.

v_gene: TRBV4-1
CDR3aa: CASSHPSGGHTEAFF

v_gene: TRBV15
CDR3aa: CATSLGSNQPQHF

v_gene: TRBV9
CDR3aa: CASSSSGAVYGYTF

v_gene: TRBV30
CDR3aa: CAWGDRGSPLHF

v_gene: TRBV6-6
CDR3aa: CASRPPGLRDTQYF

v_gene: TRBV4-1
CDR3aa: CASSQDRGYGYTF

v_gene: TRBV11-1
CDR3aa: CASSSTGTTSTDTQYF

v_gene: TRBV21-1
CDR3aa: CASSKGGQGKVLYEQYF

v_gene: TRBV6-1
CDR3aa: CATPTGGNTEAFF

v_gene: TRBV19
CDR3aa: CASRREEKLFF

v_gene: TRBV10-2
CDR3aa: CASSRTSGSYEQYF

v_gene: TRBV5-4
CDR3aa: CASSSTGLAPYEQYF

v_gene: TRBV19
CDR3aa: CASSVASGASPLHF

v_gene: TRBV5-1
CDR3aa: CASSFGTGELFF

v_gene: TRBV27
CDR3aa: CASSFSGKYNEQFF

v_gene: TRBV7-9
CDR3aa: CASSRDSSYEQYF

v_gene: TRBV10-3
CDR3aa: CAISEGQGSEAFF

v_gene: TRBV7-3
CDR3aa: CASSLTGSSYEQYF

v_gene: TRBV5-8
CDR3aa: CASSPLAALGYNEQFF

v_gene: TRBV10-3
CDR3aa: CAISRDYYEQYF

v_gene: TRBV19
CDR3aa: CASSIEGGETQYF

v_gene: TRBV5-6
CDR3aa: CASRVGGQGLTDTQYF